Sequencing of this TCR beta chain was carried out in a study of PD-1 blockade in classical Hodgkin lymphoma. Sequenced by immunoSEQ multiplex PCR; TCRdb stores in-frame clones only, minus some. The top ten hold approximately 22% of the sample, which has almost 85,000 clones, 89% seen once. Germline loops: CDR1 SGHAT, CDR2 FQNNGV. The CDR3 is made up of 19 amino acids. V lost 3 bases to trimming and J lost 5 bases; unmatched junction nucleotides: 16. Brentuximab vedotin exposure varied, and every patient relapsed after autologous stem cell transplantation. The source of this sequence is a human donor with classical Hodgkin lymphoma. This chain joins TRBV11-2 and TRBJ2-2; the match to TRBD1 covers 9 bases. Sequencing used peripheral blood mononuclear cells (PBMCs), obtained at baseline. CDR3 in DNA: TGTGCCAGCAGCTTCAACCCCGTGGGACAGGGCTTAACGACCGGGGAGCTGTTTTTT. It specifies CASSFNPVGQGLTTGELFF.